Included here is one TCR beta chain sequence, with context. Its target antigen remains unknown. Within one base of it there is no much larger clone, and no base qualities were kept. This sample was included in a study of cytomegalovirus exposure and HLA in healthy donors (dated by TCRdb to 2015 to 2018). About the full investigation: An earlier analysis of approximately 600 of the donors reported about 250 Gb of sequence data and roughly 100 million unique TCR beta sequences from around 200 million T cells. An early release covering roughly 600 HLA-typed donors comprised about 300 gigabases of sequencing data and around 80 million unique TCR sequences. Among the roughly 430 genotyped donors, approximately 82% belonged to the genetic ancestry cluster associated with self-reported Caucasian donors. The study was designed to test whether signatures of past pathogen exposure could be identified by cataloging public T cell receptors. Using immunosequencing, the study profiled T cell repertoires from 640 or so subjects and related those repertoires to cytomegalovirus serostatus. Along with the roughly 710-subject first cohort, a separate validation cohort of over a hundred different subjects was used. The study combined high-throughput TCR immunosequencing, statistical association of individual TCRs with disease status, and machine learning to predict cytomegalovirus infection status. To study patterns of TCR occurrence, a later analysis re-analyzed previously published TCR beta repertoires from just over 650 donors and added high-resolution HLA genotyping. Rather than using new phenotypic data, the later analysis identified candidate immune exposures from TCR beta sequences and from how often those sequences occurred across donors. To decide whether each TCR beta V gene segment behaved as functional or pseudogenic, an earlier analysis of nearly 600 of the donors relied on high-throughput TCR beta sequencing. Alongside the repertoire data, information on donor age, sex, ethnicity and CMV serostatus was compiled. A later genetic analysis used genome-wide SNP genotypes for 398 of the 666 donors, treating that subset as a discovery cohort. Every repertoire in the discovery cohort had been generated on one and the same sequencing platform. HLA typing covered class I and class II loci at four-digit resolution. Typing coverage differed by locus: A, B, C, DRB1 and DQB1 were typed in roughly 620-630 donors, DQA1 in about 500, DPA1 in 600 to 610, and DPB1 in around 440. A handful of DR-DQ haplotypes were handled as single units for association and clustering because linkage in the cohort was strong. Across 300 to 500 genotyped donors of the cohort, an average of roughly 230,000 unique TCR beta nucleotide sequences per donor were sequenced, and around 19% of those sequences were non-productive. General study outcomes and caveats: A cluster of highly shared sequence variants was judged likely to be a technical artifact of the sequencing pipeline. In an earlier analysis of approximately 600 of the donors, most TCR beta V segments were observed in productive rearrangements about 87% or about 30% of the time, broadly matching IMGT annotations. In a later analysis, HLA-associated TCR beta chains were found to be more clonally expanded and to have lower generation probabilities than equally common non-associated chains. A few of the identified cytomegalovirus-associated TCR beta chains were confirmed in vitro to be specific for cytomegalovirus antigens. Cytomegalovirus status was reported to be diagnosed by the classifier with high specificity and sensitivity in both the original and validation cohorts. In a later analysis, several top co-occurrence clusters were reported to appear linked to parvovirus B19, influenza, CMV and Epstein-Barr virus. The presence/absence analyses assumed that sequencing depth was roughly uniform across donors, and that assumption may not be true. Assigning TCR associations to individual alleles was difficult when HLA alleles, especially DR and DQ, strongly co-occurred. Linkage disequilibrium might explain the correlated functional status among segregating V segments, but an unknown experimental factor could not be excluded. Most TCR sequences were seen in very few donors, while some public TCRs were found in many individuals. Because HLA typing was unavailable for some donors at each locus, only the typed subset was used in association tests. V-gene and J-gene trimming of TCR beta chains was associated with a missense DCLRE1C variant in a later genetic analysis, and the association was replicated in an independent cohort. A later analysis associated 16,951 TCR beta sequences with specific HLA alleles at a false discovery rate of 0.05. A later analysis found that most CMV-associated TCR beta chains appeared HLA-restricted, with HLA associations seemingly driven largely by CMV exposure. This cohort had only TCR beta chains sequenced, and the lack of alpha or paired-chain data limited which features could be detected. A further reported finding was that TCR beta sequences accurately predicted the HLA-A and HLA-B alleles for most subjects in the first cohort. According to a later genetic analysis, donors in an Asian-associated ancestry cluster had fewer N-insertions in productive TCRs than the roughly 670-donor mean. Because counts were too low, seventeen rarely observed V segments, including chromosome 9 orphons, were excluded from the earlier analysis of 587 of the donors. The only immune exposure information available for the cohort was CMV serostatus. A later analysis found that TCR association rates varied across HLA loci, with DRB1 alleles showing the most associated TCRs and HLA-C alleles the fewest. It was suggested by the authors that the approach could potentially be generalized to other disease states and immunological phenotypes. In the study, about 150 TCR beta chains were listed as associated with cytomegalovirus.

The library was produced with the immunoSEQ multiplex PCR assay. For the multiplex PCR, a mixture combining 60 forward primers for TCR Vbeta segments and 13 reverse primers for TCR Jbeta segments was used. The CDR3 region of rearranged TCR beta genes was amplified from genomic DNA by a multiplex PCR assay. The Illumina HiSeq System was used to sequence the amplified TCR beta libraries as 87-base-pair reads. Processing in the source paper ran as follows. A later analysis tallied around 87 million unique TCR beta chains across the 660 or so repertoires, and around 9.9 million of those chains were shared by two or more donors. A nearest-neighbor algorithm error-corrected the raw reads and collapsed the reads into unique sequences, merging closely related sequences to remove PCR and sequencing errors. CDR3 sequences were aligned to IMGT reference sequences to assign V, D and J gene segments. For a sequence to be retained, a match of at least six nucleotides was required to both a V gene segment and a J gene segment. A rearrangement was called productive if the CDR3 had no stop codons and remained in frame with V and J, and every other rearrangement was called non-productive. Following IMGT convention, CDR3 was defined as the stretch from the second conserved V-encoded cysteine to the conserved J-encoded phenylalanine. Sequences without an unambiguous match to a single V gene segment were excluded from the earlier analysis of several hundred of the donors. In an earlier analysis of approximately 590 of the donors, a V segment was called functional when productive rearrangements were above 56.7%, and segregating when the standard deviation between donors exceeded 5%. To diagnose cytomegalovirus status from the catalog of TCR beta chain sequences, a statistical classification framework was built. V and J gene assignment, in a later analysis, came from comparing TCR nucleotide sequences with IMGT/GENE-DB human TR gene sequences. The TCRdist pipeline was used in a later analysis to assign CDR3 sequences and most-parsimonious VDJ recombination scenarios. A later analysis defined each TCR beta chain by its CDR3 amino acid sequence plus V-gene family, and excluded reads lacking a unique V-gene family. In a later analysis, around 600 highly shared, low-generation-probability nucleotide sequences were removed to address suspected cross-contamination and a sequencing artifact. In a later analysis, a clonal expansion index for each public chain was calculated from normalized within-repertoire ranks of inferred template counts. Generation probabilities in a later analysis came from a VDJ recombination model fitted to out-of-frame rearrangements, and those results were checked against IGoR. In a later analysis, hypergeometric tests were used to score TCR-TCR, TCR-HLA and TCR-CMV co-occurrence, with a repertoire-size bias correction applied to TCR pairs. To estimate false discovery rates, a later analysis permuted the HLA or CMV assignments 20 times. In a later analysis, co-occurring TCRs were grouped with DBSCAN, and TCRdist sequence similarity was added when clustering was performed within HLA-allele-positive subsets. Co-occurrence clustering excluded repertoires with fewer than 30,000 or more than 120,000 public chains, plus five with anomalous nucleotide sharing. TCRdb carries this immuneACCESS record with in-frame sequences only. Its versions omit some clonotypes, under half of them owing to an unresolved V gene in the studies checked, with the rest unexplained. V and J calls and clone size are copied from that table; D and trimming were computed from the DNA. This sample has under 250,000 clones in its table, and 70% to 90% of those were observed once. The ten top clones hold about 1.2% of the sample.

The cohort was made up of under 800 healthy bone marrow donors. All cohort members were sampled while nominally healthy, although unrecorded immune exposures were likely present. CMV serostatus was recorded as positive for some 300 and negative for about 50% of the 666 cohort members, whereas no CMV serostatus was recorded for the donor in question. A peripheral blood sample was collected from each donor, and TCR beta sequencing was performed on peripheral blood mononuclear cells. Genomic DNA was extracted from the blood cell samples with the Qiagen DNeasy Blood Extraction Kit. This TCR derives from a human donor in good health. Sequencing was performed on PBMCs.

For the CDR3, the sequence is CASSLGVAGNSPLHF. The DNA reads as follows: TGTGCCAGCAGTTTAGGCGTAGCTGGTAATTCACCCCTCCACTTT. The sequence is built from TRBV28 and TRBJ1-6, with no D gene named confidently. V loses 2 bases, J loses 6 bases, and the germline ends lie 11 bases apart. Looking up the germline V gene yields CDR1 MDHEN and CDR2 SYDVKM. The CDR3 has 15 amino acids, counting the end cysteine and phenylalanine. The entry retains the CDR3 DNA only, 45 bases that are in frame from base 1.